This T cell receptor (beta chain) was sequenced in a study of blood T cell repertoires in COVID-19. Whole-study context: The United States, Italy and Spain were the sources of the acute and convalescent COVID-19 samples. Nucleic acid was either cDNA or gDNA, and it came from T cells, B-cell-depleted T cells, or PBMCs.

Source study methods: From reference gene primer amplification, estimates of nucleated cell counts were derived. The protocol was immunoSEQ multiplex PCR, while the TCRdb copy is restricted to in-frame clones and leaves out a portion. For V, J and clone size, that table is used; D and trimming come from the DNA. The sample shows more than 150,000 clones, about nine tenths of them seen only once. Germline V gives CDR1 SGHRS, CDR2 YFSETQ. This CDR3 spans 15 amino acids. The V and J ends lost 4 bases and 3 bases, in that order; junction bases with no gene match: 10. The origin of this receptor is a man between 65 and 85 years old with active or convalescent COVID-19. The V call is TRBV5-1, the J call TRBJ2-7, with TRBD1 identical over 7 bases. Sequencing used peripheral blood. CDR3 residues: CASSPRQGVGYEQYF. Here the CDR3 DNA reads TGCGCCAGCAGCCCCCGACAGGGTGTGGGCTACGAGCAGTACTTC.